This T cell receptor beta chain was recorded in a study of CD8 T cells in Susac syndrome. This clonotype appeared a few times. V was pared by 5 bases and J by 2 bases, with 5 bases between. The CDR3 covers 12 residues. Germline CDR1 reads MNHEY; CDR2 reads SMNVEV (reference sequence). It was with random hexamers that roughly 0.5 to 1 ug RNA was reverse transcribed. The TCR beta CDR3 was amplified by immunoSEQ multiplex PCR across 54 Vbeta, 13 Jbeta. TCRdb ran MiXCR on the immunoSEQ multiplex PCR reads and lists one entry per CDR3 protein. The data hold around 150,000 distinct CDR3 sequences, with 95% observed a single time.

Sequencing was performed on CD4+ T cells from PBMCs. The source is a human donor with multiple sclerosis. This chain joins TRBV27 and TRBJ2-3; D gene ambiguous. The DNA for the CDR3 is TGTGCCAGCAGTCCACACACAGATACGCAGTATTTT. Protein product: CASSPHTDTQYF.